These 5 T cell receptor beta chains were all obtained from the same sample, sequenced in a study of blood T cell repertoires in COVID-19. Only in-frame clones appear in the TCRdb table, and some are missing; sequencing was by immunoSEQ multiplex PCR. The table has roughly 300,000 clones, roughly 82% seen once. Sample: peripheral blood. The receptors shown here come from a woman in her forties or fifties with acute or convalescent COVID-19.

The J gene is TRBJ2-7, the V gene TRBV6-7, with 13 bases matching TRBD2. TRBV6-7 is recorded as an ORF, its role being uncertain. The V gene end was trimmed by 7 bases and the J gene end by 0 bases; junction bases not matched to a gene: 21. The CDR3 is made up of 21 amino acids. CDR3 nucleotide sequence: TGTGCCAGCAAAGTTCTATCGATCGGACTAGCGGGAGCTAGGGGCTCCTACGAGCAGTACTTC. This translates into CASKVLSIGLAGARGSYEQYF.

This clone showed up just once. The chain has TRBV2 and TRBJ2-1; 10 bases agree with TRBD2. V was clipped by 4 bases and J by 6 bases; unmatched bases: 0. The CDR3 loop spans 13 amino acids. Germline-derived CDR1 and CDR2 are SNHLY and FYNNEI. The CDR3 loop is CASSGTSGNEQFF. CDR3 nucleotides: TGTGCCAGCAGTGGGACTAGCGGCAATGAGCAGTTCTTC.

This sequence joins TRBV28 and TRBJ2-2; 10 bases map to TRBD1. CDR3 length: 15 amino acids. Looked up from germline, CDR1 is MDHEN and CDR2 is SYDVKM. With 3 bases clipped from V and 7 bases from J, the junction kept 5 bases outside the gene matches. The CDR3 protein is CASSFGGQGIGELFF. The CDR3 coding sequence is TGTGCCAGCAGTTTCGGGGGACAGGGGATCGGGGAGCTGTTTTTT.

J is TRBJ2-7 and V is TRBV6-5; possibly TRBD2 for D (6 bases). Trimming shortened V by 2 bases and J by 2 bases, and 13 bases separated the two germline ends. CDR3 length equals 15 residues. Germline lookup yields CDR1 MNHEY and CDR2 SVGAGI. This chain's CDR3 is CASSYGTPLTYEQYF. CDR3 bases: TGTGCCAGCAGTTACGGGACTCCTCTTACCTACGAGCAGTACTTC.

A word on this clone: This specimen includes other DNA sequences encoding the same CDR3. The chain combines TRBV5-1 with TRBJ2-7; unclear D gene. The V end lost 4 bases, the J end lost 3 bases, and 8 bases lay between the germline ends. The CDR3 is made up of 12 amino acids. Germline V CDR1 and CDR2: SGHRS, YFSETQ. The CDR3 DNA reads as TGCGCCAGCAGCCTTTCGGGCTACGAGCAGTACTTC. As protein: CASSLSGYEQYF.